The clone carrying this T cell receptor (beta chain) was observed once. Trimming took 0 bases from V and 2 from J, leaving 5 bases between them. CDR1 is ENHRY, CDR2 SYGVKD, per germline. CDR3 size: 14 residues. This sample stems from a study of blood T cell repertoires in COVID-19. Study overall: Specimens from acute and convalescent COVID-19 originated in the United States, Italy and Spain. PBMCs, B-cell-depleted T cells, or T cells provided the cDNA or gDNA that made up the material.

The authors' processing: Amplification of reference gene primers was used by the study to estimate nucleated cell counts. Method: immunoSEQ multiplex PCR; TCRdb's copy keeps in-frame clones and lacks some. V, J and clone size are those of that table, while D and trimming were read from the DNA. The table records about 150,000 clones, approximately 92% of them present only once. The specimen was peripheral blood. The TCR sequence derives from a woman between 40 and 50 years old with acute or convalescent COVID-19. The chain combines TRBV10-3 with TRBJ1-5; no definite D call. The CDR3, as DNA: TGTGCCATCAGTGAGTCTTTCGGCAATCAGCCCCAGCATTTT. The encoded protein is CAISESFGNQPQHF.